These T cell receptor beta chains were read from a single sample in a study of early T cells in non-severe SARS-CoV-2 infection. Using its own MiXCR run on the 5' RACE reads, TCRdb lists one record per CDR3 protein. The table has 55,000 or so distinct CDR3 sequences, 6.2% seen once. Sequences were obtained from whole blood. These receptors were taken from an adult who was a healthcare worker with PCR-confirmed SARS-CoV-2 infection or an uninfected control (not recorded which). Each CDR3 is given with its conserved first and last residue. The order of the fields is D gene, J gene, V gene, clone size, CDR3 protein. The D gene is left open where the match is weak. Size tells how often a clone was seen (once, few, many) or the class of an expanded clone, and some rows leave it out.

>-|TRBJ2-7|TRBV11-3|few
CASSLNSIYEQYF
>-|TRBJ2-7|TRBV11-2|many
CASSPHYEQYF
>-|TRBJ2-7|TRBV18|-
CASSPPGTGRKYF
>TRBD1|TRBJ2-2|TRBV12-3/TRBV12-4|-
CASSFRRTGANTGELFF
>TRBD2|TRBJ2-5|TRBV7-2|-
CASSLVLAGAETQYF
>TRBD2|TRBJ2-7|TRBV11-2|-
CASSLSRLAAYEQYF
>-|TRBJ2-3|TRBV6-6|medium-sized
CASRQRSNPPTDTQYF
>-|TRBJ1-1|TRBV20-1|many
CSARDSTENTEAFF
>TRBD2|TRBJ2-3|TRBV15|many
CATSNGRLAGGFTDTQYF
>-|TRBJ2-2|TRBV12-3/TRBV12-4|-
CASSFRRGRELFF
>-|TRBJ2-5|TRBV25-1|many
CASSEYVQETQYF
>TRBD1|TRBJ2-2|TRBV20-1|many
CSANQGARFSGELFF
>TRBD1|TRBJ2-3|TRBV11-3|many
CASRGQGGTASADTQYF
>-|TRBJ2-3|TRBV4-2|many
CASSQEAGSTDTQYF
>-|TRBJ2-3|TRBV12-3/TRBV12-4|-
CASRLTGSTDTQYF
>-|TRBJ2-7|TRBV6-4|many
CASSEGGAPSYEQYF
>-|TRBJ1-4|TRBV19|few
CASRRGRATNEKLFF
>-|TRBJ2-3|TRBV30|few
CAWSIGGITDTQYF
>-|TRBJ2-3|TRBV12-3/TRBV12-4|many
CASSSTDTQYF
>-|TRBJ1-2|TRBV7-9|-
CASSLKSATVAGYTF
>-|TRBJ2-3|TRBV2|-
CASKGETDTQYF
>TRBD2|TRBJ2-5|TRBV4-2|-
CASSQGQTSGGIQETQYF
>-|TRBJ2-3|TRBV6-1|many
CASRGTGGPDTQYF
>-|TRBJ1-2|TRBV18|many
CASSPGGGYGYTF
>-|TRBJ2-6|TRBV7-2|few
CASSLGPGSGANVLTF
>-|TRBJ1-2|TRBV6-2/TRBV6-3|many
CASSSGPRGTF
>-|TRBJ1-6|TRBV28|few
CAEGGTHNSPLHF
>-|TRBJ2-1|TRBV7-2|-
CASSLRVKTGVRSYNEQFF
>-|TRBJ1-4|TRBV19|many
CASSIGGLNEKLFF
>TRBD1|TRBJ2-6|TRBV6-5|few
CASSLDRAGANVLTF
>-|TRBJ1-5|TRBV6-1|-
CASIWDVNQPQHF
>-|TRBJ1-2|TRBV12-3/TRBV12-4|many
CASSLRGSGSYGYTF
>-|TRBJ2-2|TRBV29-1|many
CSVDLKRGGELFF
>-|TRBJ2-2|TRBV27|many
CASCRVTGELFF
>TRBD2|TRBJ2-7|TRBV24-1|many
CATSDASGENAYEQYF
>-|TRBJ1-5|TRBV19|few
CASSTSANQPQHF
>-|TRBJ2-5|TRBV6-2/TRBV6-3|-
CASAASEETQYF
>TRBD2|TRBJ2-5|TRBV12-3/TRBV12-4|few
CASISTSGETQYF
>-|TRBJ1-1|TRBV18|-
CASSPLAGENTEAFF
>TRBD2|TRBJ2-2|TRBV7-8|many
CASSSGTSGLSVLFF
>-|TRBJ2-7|TRBV7-2|many
CASSLEVSSYEQYF
>TRBD1|TRBJ1-2|TRBV6-5|-
CASSRSGGAYGYTF
>-|TRBJ2-3|TRBV20-1|many
CSAGDHTDTQYF
>-|TRBJ2-3|TRBV19|many
CASSQEQLADTQYF
>TRBD2|TRBJ2-5|TRBV19|few
CASSSERGAGETQYF
>TRBD1|TRBJ1-4|TRBV18|few
CASSPSRDRFEKLFF
>-|TRBJ2-5|TRBV7-2|-
CASSLFRKETQYF
>TRBD1|TRBJ2-7|TRBV5-1|-
CASSVARDRGSYEQYF
>-|TRBJ2-2|TRBV11-2|few
CASSSVSGTRTGELFF
>-|TRBJ1-5|TRBV12-3/TRBV12-4|many
CASSFSPQITLQPQHF
>-|TRBJ2-7|TRBV9|many
CASSVAMGGEQYF